The 19 T cell receptor beta chains presented below share a single source sample, sequenced in a study of blood T cell repertoires in COVID-19. Sequenced by immunoSEQ multiplex PCR; TCRdb stores in-frame clones only, minus some. The table shows about 160,000 clones, with about 86% occurring only once. The sample was peripheral blood. The receptors here all came from a woman between 65 and 79 years old with COVID-19, enrolled during active disease.

The rearrangement links TRBV15 to TRBJ2-1; D might be TRBD2 (7 bases). CDR1 is LNHNV and CDR2 is YYDKDF in the germline V gene (reference sequence). V was shortened by 5 bases and J by 6 bases, with 23 bases between the two germline ends. The CDR3 runs to 17 residues. CDR3 loop: CATSGPRGGAKGNEQFF. The CDR3 DNA sequence: TGTGCCACCAGCGGCCCCCGAGGGGGGGCGAAGGGCAATGAGCAGTTCTTC.

The genes are TRBV28 and TRBJ2-2, with 7 bases matching TRBD1. The length of the CDR3 is 14 residues. CDR1 is MDHEN, CDR2 SYDVKM, per germline. Trimming cost V 6 bases and J 3 bases; bases outside gene matches: 4. CDR3 DNA sequence: TGTGCCAGCAGGACCAGGGGGTACACCGGGGAGCTGTTTTTT. Its translation is CASRTRGYTGELFF.

The DNA of the CDR3 is TGTGCCATCGGAATCGGACAGAACACTGAAGCTTTCTTT. This encodes CAIGIGQNTEAFF. The chain employs TRBV10-3 and TRBJ1-1, with D possibly matching TRBD1 (5 bases). CDR1 is ENHRY and CDR2 is SYGVKD in the germline V gene. This CDR3 has 13 amino acids. V shed 8 bases and J shed 1 base, with 11 bases lying between them.

This rearrangement joins TRBV2 to TRBJ1-2; D may be TRBD1 (5 bases). The V end was cut by 4 bases, the J end by 2 bases, with 14 bases between. The CDR3 totals 15 residues. The germline gives CDR1 SNHLY, CDR2 FYNNEI. CDR3 DNA: TGTGCCAGCAGTGCCTCACAGACAGCGAACTATGGCTACACCTTC. Its translation is CASSASQTANYGYTF.

The V call is TRBV5-1, the J call TRBJ1-5, with TRBD1 matching over 7 bases. Trimming removed 0 bases from V and 2 bases from J; junction bases left unmatched: 2. The CDR3 is made up of 15 amino acids. Germline V gene sequence: CDR1 SGHRS, CDR2 YFSETQ. CDR3 sequence reads: CASSLDTGGNQPQHF. CDR3 nucleotides: TGCGCCAGCAGCTTGGACACAGGGGGCAATCAGCCCCAGCATTTT.

This clone has just one count. The chain links TRBV28 to TRBJ2-7; a possible D gene is TRBD1 (6 bases). This CDR3 comprises 12 residues. The V gene lost 7 bases and the J gene lost 4 bases, with 11 bases spanning the gap. The germline CDR1 and CDR2 sequences are MDHEN and SYDVKM. CDR3 nucleotides: TGTGCCAGCACCCTCAGGGGATACGAGCAGTACTTC. It yields the protein CASTLRGYEQYF.

This clone has only one observation. The chain carries TRBV28 and TRBJ1-1; D gene uncertain. The CDR3 contains 14 residues. Looked up from germline, CDR1 is MDHEN and CDR2 is SYDVKM. V was shortened by 2 bases and J by 8 bases, with 15 bases between the two germline ends. The CDR3 DNA reads TGTGCCAGCAGTTTAGAGACGGCGGCAACGGAAGCTTTCTTT. It yields the protein CASSLETAATEAFF.

The chain employs TRBV7-2 and TRBJ2-7; TRBD1 aligns across 8 bases. V dropped 0 bases and J dropped 6; count of bases not matched to a gene: 13. Germline assignment: CDR1 SGHTA and CDR2 FQGNSA. This CDR3 has 17 residues. CDR3 region: CASSLAFTGGRQFEQYF. The CDR3 nucleotides read TGTGCCAGCAGCTTAGCGTTTACAGGGGGTCGGCAATTCGAGCAGTACTTC.

This chain connects TRBV7-2 to TRBJ2-1, with 9 bases identical to TRBD1. The germline CDR1 and CDR2 sequences are SGHTA and FQGNSA. CDR3 length: 17 residues. Trimming cost V 2 bases and J 7 bases; bases outside gene matches: 12. CDR3: CASSLTGGRVAINEQFF. The CDR3 nucleotides read TGTGCCAGCAGCTTAACAGGGGGCAGAGTCGCCATAAATGAGCAGTTCTTC.

The chain combines TRBV5-6 with TRBJ1-4, with D perhaps matching TRBD1 (5 bases). V was shortened by 9 bases and J by 5 bases, with 20 bases between the two germline ends. The germline V gene encodes CDR1 SGHDT and CDR2 YYEEEE. This CDR3 is 15 amino acids long. The CDR3 DNA reads TGTGCCACCGGGCGAAGCGGGGAGGGGAATGAAAAACTGTTTTTT. Translation: CATGRSGEGNEKLFF.

The chain couples TRBV30 to TRBJ2-7; 7 nucleotides line up with TRBD2. This CDR3 has 13 residues. From germline, CDR1 is GTSNPN and CDR2 SVGIG (reference sequence). With 3 bases clipped from V and 6 bases from J, the junction kept 8 bases outside the gene matches. The CDR3 DNA sequence: TGTGCCTGGAGGTGGGCTAGCGGCGGCGAGCAGTACTTC. Translated: CAWRWASGGEQYF.

The chain links TRBV28 to TRBJ1-3, with D perhaps TRBD1 (6 bases). The CDR3 contains 16 residues. Germline V gene data show CDR1 as MDHEN and CDR2 as SYDVKM. With 6 bases removed from V and 1 base from J, the gap between germline ends came to 16 bases. CDR3 loop: CASSPPGGPSGNTIYF. In DNA, the CDR3 is TGTGCCAGCAGCCCGCCCGGGGGGCCTTCTGGAAACACCATATATTTT. The variable domain in full, completed from reference TRBV28 and TRBJ1-3, reads DVKVTQSSRYLVKRTGEKVFLECVQDMDHENMFWYRQDPGLGLRLIYFSYDVKMKEKGDIPEGYSVSREKKERFSLILESASTNQTSMYLCASSPPGGPSGNTIYFGEGSWLTVV.

This sequence joins TRBV28 and TRBJ2-5; 14 nucleotides align to TRBD2. The CDR3 is 17 amino acids. V shed 6 bases, J shed 4 bases, and the junction held 10 bases outside the gene matches. The germline CDR1 and CDR2 sequences are MDHEN and SYDVKM. DNA of the CDR3: TGTGCCAGCAGCCCTCCAGGACTAGCGGGGGGTGGAGAGACCCAGTACTTC. Protein product: CASSPPGLAGGGETQYF.

The V gene is TRBV28, the J gene TRBJ2-7; 9 bases agree with TRBD1. The CDR3 totals 16 residues. CDR1 and CDR2 from the germline V gene are MDHEN and SYDVKM. Trimming cost V 5 bases and J 0 bases; bases outside gene matches: 8. CDR3 nucleotides: TGTGCCAGCAGTCCCGGTCCGGGACAGGGCTCCTACGAGCAGTACTTC. It specifies CASSPGPGQGSYEQYF.

As for this clone: Other DNA sequences in this specimen translate into the identical CDR3. The J gene is TRBJ1-3, the V gene TRBV2; D ambiguous. Germline CDR1 is SNHLY and CDR2 is FYNNEI. V lost 2 bases and J lost 7, with 6 bases in between. CDR3 length equals 12 residues. This CDR3 reads CASSELGNTIYF. In DNA, the CDR3 is TGTGCCAGCAGTGAATTGGGCAACACCATATATTTT.

V gene TRBV2 combines with J gene TRBJ2-3; weak D call: TRBD1 (6 bases). Per germline, CDR1 SNHLY and CDR2 FYNNEI. The V and J ends lost 7 bases and 4 bases respectively, with 12 bases between them. This CDR3 spans 13 amino acids. The CDR3 sequence is CASNPGHADTQYF. In DNA, the CDR3 is TGTGCCAGCAACCCGGGACACGCAGATACGCAGTATTTT.

V usage is TRBV28 and J usage is TRBJ2-7; 9 bases are shared with TRBD1. J lost 3 bases, V lost 5 bases, and 11 bases had no gene match. This CDR3 has 16 amino acids. The germline CDR1 and CDR2 sequences are MDHEN and SYDVKM. This CDR3 reads CASSPPGQGIFYEQYF. The CDR3 DNA is TGTGCCAGCAGTCCACCGGGACAGGGTATATTCTACGAGCAGTACTTC.

V gene TRBV19 combines with J gene TRBJ1-2; weak D call: TRBD1 (6 bases). Trimming took off 6 bases at V and 4 bases at J, with 15 bases between the two ends. Per germline, CDR1 LNHDA and CDR2 SQIVND (reference sequence). The CDR3 sequence is 14 residues long. Written as DNA, the CDR3 is TGTGCCAGTAGAAAAACAGGGATCGGCTATGGCTACACCTTC. Translating it yields CASRKTGIGYGYTF.

V gene TRBV3-1 (or the pseudogene TRBV3-2) combines with J gene TRBJ2-3, with 11 bases identical to TRBD2. V shed 4 bases and J 2 bases; nucleotides not matched to a gene: 8. The CDR3 contains 17 residues. CDR1 LGHDT and CDR2 YNNKEL come from the germline V gene (reference sequence). The CDR3 bases are TGTGCCAGCAGCCCGAGACTAGCGGGGATACTCACAGATACGCAGTATTTT. This translates into CASSPRLAGILTDTQYF.